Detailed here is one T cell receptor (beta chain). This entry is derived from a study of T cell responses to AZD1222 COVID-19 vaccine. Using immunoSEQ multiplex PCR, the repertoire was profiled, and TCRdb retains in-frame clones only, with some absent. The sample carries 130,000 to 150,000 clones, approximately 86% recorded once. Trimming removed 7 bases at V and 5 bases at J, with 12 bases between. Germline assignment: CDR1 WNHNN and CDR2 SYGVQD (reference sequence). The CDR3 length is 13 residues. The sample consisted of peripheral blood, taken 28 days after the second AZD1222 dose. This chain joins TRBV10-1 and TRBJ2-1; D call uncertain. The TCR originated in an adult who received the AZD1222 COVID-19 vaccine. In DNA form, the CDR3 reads TGCGCCAGCACCCAGACTTGGAACAATGAGCAGTTCTTC. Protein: CASTQTWNNEQFF.